This passage covers 2 T cell receptor beta chains from one sample sequenced in a study of T cell changes during pregnancy in multiple sclerosis. Data came from immunoSEQ multiplex PCR; TCRdb stores just in-frame clones and leaves some out. This table has some 38,000 clones, about nine tenths appearing once. The sequences come from CD4+ T cells from peripheral blood mononuclear cells, collected in the third trimester of pregnancy. The origin of the receptors is a female donor in good health, enrolled as a control in a pregnancy study.

V and J are TRBV7-9 and TRBJ2-7, with D perhaps TRBD2 (6 bases). Germline V gene lookup returns CDR1 SEHNR and CDR2 FQNEAQ (reference sequence). The V gene lost 0 bases and the J gene lost 9 bases, with 12 bases spanning the gap. This CDR3 contains 13 residues. This chain's CDR3 is CASSLAGGAGQYF. The CDR3 region has the DNA TGTGCCAGCAGCTTAGCCGGCGGGGCGGGGCAGTACTTC.

The chain is built from TRBV19 and TRBJ2-1; TRBD2 matches at 8 bases. CDR1 is LNHDA, CDR2 SQIVND, per germline (reference sequence). J gave up 9 bases and V 1 base, and 14 bases lay outside the gene matches. The CDR3 has 17 amino acids. Here the CDR3 DNA reads TGTGCCAGTAGTATAGTGGTTGAGAGCGGGAGATCGGGTGAGCAGTTCTTC. Translation gives CASSIVVESGRSGEQFF. The full variable domain, completed using reference TRBV19 and TRBJ2-1, is DGGITQSPKYLFRKEGQNVTLSCEQNLNHDAMYWYRQDPGQGLRLIYYSQIVNDFQKGDIAEGYSVSREKKESFPLTVTSAQKNPTAFYLCASSIVVESGRSGEQFFGPGTRLTVL.